A single sample gave rise to the 8 T cell receptor beta chains below, sequenced in a study of shared clonotypes between healthy human individuals. TCRdb's table, derived via immunoSEQ multiplex PCR, lists solely in-frame clones and lacks some. The table includes hundreds of thousands of clones, 90% to 96% detected once. Sequencing input: naive CD4+ T cells sorted from blood. The subset was: CD45RA+ positively selected. The receptors shown here come from a woman between 25 and 40 years old in good health.

The chain links TRBV10-2 to TRBJ2-1, with 10 bases fitting TRBD2. There are 17 residues in the CDR3. V was clipped by 0 bases and J by 6 bases; unmatched bases: 8. Germline CDR1 WSHSY, CDR2 SAAADI. The CDR3 nucleotides are TGCGCCAGCAGTGAGTCTGGGGCTAGCGGGGGCCCCAATGAGCAGTTCTTC. This sequence encodes CASSESGASGGPNEQFF.

The rearrangement uses TRBV18 and TRBJ2-7; 7 nucleotides align to TRBD1. The J segment lost 2 bases and the V segment lost 4 bases, leaving 14 bases of the junction unmatched. Germline CDR1 reads KGHSH; CDR2 reads LQKENI. The CDR3 contains 17 residues. The CDR3, as DNA: TGTGCCAGCTCACAGGAGCTCCCGGGACAGTCCACCTACGAGCAGTACTTC. As protein: CASSQELPGQSTYEQYF.

The chain couples TRBV10-2 to TRBJ1-4; 10 bases line up with TRBD1. V shed 3 bases and J 8 bases; nucleotides not matched to a gene: 6. Germline CDR1 is WSHSY and CDR2 is SAAADI. The CDR3 has 15 amino acids. The CDR3 nucleotides read TGCGCCAGCAGTGATCGGGACAGGGGTGGGGAAAAACTGTTTTTT. It is translated as CASSDRDRGGEKLFF.

The chain is built from TRBV7-8 and TRBJ1-1; D unclear. The CDR3 has 17 residues. Germline V gene sequence: CDR1 SGHVS, CDR2 FQNEAQ. The V and J ends lost 5 bases and 4 bases respectively, with 23 bases between them. CDR3 sequence reads: CASSPKVPTRTSTEAFF. CDR3 in DNA: TGTGCCAGCAGCCCAAAAGTCCCGACCCGGACGAGCACTGAAGCTTTCTTT.

The gene calls are TRBV23-1 and TRBJ2-1; weak D call: TRBD1 (6 bases). TRBV23-1 is an ORF, with its function uncertain. The CDR3 has 16 residues. V dropped 0 bases and J dropped 12 bases, with 21 bases sitting between them. DNA of the CDR3: TGCGCCAGCAGTCAATCGGTTTCCAGGGGTCTTCTATGGCAGTTCTTC. The encoded protein is CASSQSVSRGLLWQFF.

The CDR3 DNA reads as TGTGCCAGTAGTCGGACTAGCGGGAGAGGGGTGCTGACAGATACGCAGTATTTT. Translating it yields CASSRTSGRGVLTDTQYF. The chain joins TRBV19 to TRBJ2-3; 13 nucleotides line up with TRBD2. The CDR3 runs to 18 residues. The V gene's germline CDR1 is LNHDA and CDR2 SQIVND (reference sequence). With 5 bases clipped from V and 3 bases from J, the junction kept 11 bases outside the gene matches. Looking up the rest from reference TRBV19 and TRBJ2-3 gives the full variable domain: DGGITQSPKYLFRKEGQNVTLSCEQNLNHDAMYWYRQDPGQGLRLIYYSQIVNDFQKGDIAEGYSVSREKKESFPLTVTSAQKNPTAFYLCASSRTSGRGVLTDTQYFGPGTRLTVL.

V usage is TRBV7-3 and J usage is TRBJ2-7; 7 bases align to TRBD2. V lost 3 bases and J lost 10; bases outside the gene matches: 12. Germline V gene sequence: CDR1 SGHTA, CDR2 FQGTGA. The CDR3 is 14 residues long. CDR3 sequence (DNA): TGTGCCAGCAGCTTGGGGCTAGCGGTTAAGTCCCAGTACTTC. Protein product: CASSLGLAVKSQYF.

The J gene is TRBJ2-7, the V gene TRBV30, with TRBD2 identical over 7 bases. The germline V gene has CDR1 GTSNPN and CDR2 SVGIG (reference sequence). The CDR3 is made up of 11 amino acids. The CDR3 DNA follows: TGTTCGAGCGGGAAATCCTACGAGCAGTACTTC. Translation gives CSSGKSYEQYF. Filled out from reference TRBV30 and TRBJ2-7, the complete variable domain reads SQTIHQWPATLVQPVGSPLSLECTVEGTSNPNLYWYRQAAGRGLQLLFYSVGIGQISSEVPQNLSASRPQDRQFILSSKKLLLSDSGFYLCSSGKSYEQYFGPGTRLTVT.